A single sample is the source of the 30 T cell receptor beta chains below, sequenced in a study of T-cell memory formation after mild COVID-19. TCRdb re-derived calls from the 5' RACE reads in MiXCR, one entry per CDR3 protein. The sample lists a few hundred thousand distinct CDR3 sequences, roughly a quarter occurring once. Sequencing was carried out using PBMCs or a T cell subset sorted from them (not recorded which). The receptors were sampled from an adult woman who had mild COVID-19 (a few samples of this study predate the infection). Cell type and time point are not known.

This rearrangement joins TRBV30 to TRBJ1-1; the D gene is possibly TRBD1 (5 bases). Germline V gene sequence: CDR1 GTSNPN, CDR2 SVGIG (reference sequence). The CDR3 contains 13 residues. Between the trimmed V and J ends, which lost 3 bases and 4 bases, there was a span of 12 bases. CDR3 sequence reads: CAWSVTGGTEAFF. CDR3 nucleotide sequence: TGTGCCTGGAGCGTAACAGGAGGCACTGAAGCTTTCTTT.

The chain joins TRBV5-1 to TRBJ1-6; the D gene is possibly TRBD1 (5 bases). The CDR3 consists of 15 residues. The V and J ends lost 3 bases and 7 bases respectively, with 14 bases between them. Germline CDR1 SGHRS, CDR2 YFSETQ. CDR3: CASSSSGSPNSPLHF. The CDR3 DNA follows: TGCGCCAGCAGCTCGTCAGGGTCTCCGAATTCACCCCTCCACTTT.

This clonotype occurred a few times. The chain uses TRBV15 and TRBJ2-7, with D perhaps matching TRBD2 (6 bases). Trimming removed 8 bases at V and 0 bases at J, with 17 bases between. The CDR3 sequence is 15 residues long. Per germline, CDR1 LNHNV and CDR2 YYDKDF (reference sequence). CDR3 sequence: CATSPEAGHSYEQYF. The CDR3 nucleotides read TGTGCCACCTCCCCGGAGGCGGGGCACTCCTACGAGCAGTACTTC.

This clonotype was counted a few times. The J gene is TRBJ1-4, the V gene TRBV15; possible D gene TRBD1, 6 bases. Germline CDR1 reads LNHNV; CDR2 reads YYDKDF (reference sequence). V was shortened by 2 bases and J by 8 bases, with 15 bases between the two germline ends. The CDR3 length is 15 residues. CDR3 DNA: TGTGCCACCAGCAGATCCACAGGGTTGGAAGAAAAACTGTTTTTT. Translating gives CATSRSTGLEEKLFF.

This clonotype has ten or more counts. The chain recombines TRBV7-6 with TRBJ1-1; 7 bases fit TRBD1. Germline trimming cut 2 bases from V and 3 bases from J; bases unmatched to any gene: 6. This CDR3 spans 15 amino acids. Germline loops: CDR1 SGHVS, CDR2 FNYEAQ. The CDR3 DNA follows: TGTGCCAGCAGCTTAACCGAGCAGGGGGACACTGAAGCTTTCTTT. This gives the protein CASSLTEQGDTEAFF. Looking up the rest from reference TRBV7-6 and TRBJ1-1 gives the full variable domain: GAGVSQSPRYKVTKRGQDVALRCDPISGHVSLYWYRQALGQGPEFLTYFNYEAQQDKSGLPNDRFSAERPEGSISTLTIQRTEQRDSAMYRCASSLTEQGDTEAFFGQGTRLTVV.

V gene TRBV20-1 combines with J gene TRBJ2-5; weak D call: TRBD1 (5 bases). Trimming stripped 3 bases from V and 1 base from J, with 9 bases between. Germline V lookup: CDR1 DFQATT, CDR2 SNEGSKA (reference sequence). The CDR3 has 13 residues. This CDR3 reads CSARGRLQETQYF. The CDR3 region has the DNA TGCAGTGCTAGGGGGCGGCTCCAAGAGACCCAGTACTTC.

This clonotype has only a few counts. The CDR3 bases are TGTGCCAGCAGTTTTTTCGGGCAATCCTACAATGAGCAGTTCTTC. It is translated as CASSFFGQSYNEQFF. The chain combines TRBV12-3 or TRBV12-4 with TRBJ2-1; D is ambiguous. V lost 3 bases and J 1 base, leaving 10 bases between the germline ends. This CDR3 is built from 15 residues.

This clonotype was found many times. The chain joins TRBV7-3 to TRBJ2-6, with no clear D. The V end lost 4 bases, the J end lost 4 bases, and 11 bases lay between the germline ends. CDR1 is SGHTA, CDR2 FQGTGA, per germline. This CDR3 is built from 15 residues. The CDR3 bases are TGTGCCAGCAGCTCTCAGTTATCCGGGGCCAACGTCCTGACTTTC. Protein sequence: CASSSQLSGANVLTF.

The chain joins TRBV15 to TRBJ2-3; D might be TRBD2 (5 bases). The CDR3 has 16 residues. V was trimmed by 4 bases and J by 0 bases, leaving 14 bases between them. The germline gives CDR1 LNHNV, CDR2 YYDKDF (reference sequence). The CDR3 DNA sequence: TGTGCCACCAGCATTGGGGTGGGAGAAAGCACAGATACGCAGTATTTT. Translation gives CATSIGVGESTDTQYF.

This chain links TRBV6-2 or TRBV6-3 with TRBJ2-3, with D maybe TRBD1 (6 bases). The V gene lost 7 bases and the J gene lost 1 base, with 15 bases spanning the gap. The germline CDR1 and CDR2 sequences are MNHEY and SVGEGT. CDR3 size: 15 residues. The chain's CDR3 is CASKSQGNRTDTQYF. The CDR3, as DNA: TGTGCCAGCAAATCGCAGGGGAACCGCACAGATACGCAGTATTTT.

This clonotype was counted a few times. The chain has TRBV24-1 and TRBJ2-1; 7 positions agree with TRBD1. The CDR3 length is 15 residues. With 3 bases clipped from V and 7 bases from J, the junction kept 8 bases outside the gene matches. Germline loops: CDR1 KGHDR, CDR2 SFDVKD. In DNA form, the CDR3 reads TGTGCCACCAGTGATCCGTACAGGGGTAGGAATGAGCAGTTCTTC. Protein sequence: CATSDPYRGRNEQFF.

The chain joins TRBV12-3 or TRBV12-4 to TRBJ1-1; D perhaps matches TRBD1 (5 bases). This CDR3 contains 14 residues. V lost 5 bases, J lost 10 bases, and 20 bases lay in between. This CDR3 reads CASSPSTGGIGAFF. For the CDR3, the DNA is TGTGCCAGCAGTCCCAGTACGGGGGGAATAGGAGCTTTCTTT.

This clonotype was picked up a small number of times. V gene TRBV7-8 combines with J gene TRBJ2-2; D possibly corresponds to TRBD1 (5 bases). The V gene lost 6 bases and the J gene lost 0 bases, with 8 bases spanning the gap. Germline CDR1 SGHVS, CDR2 FQNEAQ. The CDR3 extends over 14 amino acids. The CDR3: CASRPTANTGELFF. The CDR3 bases are TGTGCCAGCAGGCCGACAGCGAACACCGGGGAGCTGTTTTTT.

In its sample, this clonotype was seen a few times. The CDR3 region has the DNA TGCGCCAGCAGCGCGAACACAGGGACTAGCACAGATACGCAGTATTTT. Protein: CASSANTGTSTDTQYF. The J gene is TRBJ2-3, the V gene TRBV5-1; D may be TRBD1 or TRBD2 (6 bases each). V was clipped by 4 bases and J by 0 bases, with 15 bases between them. CDR1 and CDR2 from the germline V gene are SGHRS and YFSETQ. The CDR3 sequence is 16 residues long.

J is TRBJ1-2 and V is TRBV20-1; 7 bases are shared with TRBD1. J was trimmed by 8 bases and V by 6 bases; bases with no gene match: 6. The germline V gene has CDR1 DFQATT and CDR2 SNEGSKA (reference sequence). The CDR3 runs 11 residues. The CDR3 loop is CSAQQGQGYTF. CDR3 bases: TGCAGTGCGCAACAGGGGCAAGGCTACACCTTC.

This clonotype was seen only a few times. The genes are TRBV6-2 or TRBV6-3 and TRBJ2-2; TRBD2 matches at 8 bases. The CDR3 is made up of 16 amino acids. V was pared by 5 bases and J by 2 bases, with 7 bases of the junction left unmatched. From germline, CDR1 is MNHEY and CDR2 SVGEGT. The CDR3 region is CASSQLAGHNTGELFF. Here the CDR3 DNA reads TGTGCCAGCAGTCAATTAGCGGGGCACAACACCGGGGAGCTGTTTTTT.

This sequence joins TRBV3-1 and TRBJ2-2; 7 nucleotides align to TRBD1. Germline V lookup: CDR1 LGHDT, CDR2 YNNKEL (reference sequence). V gave up 6 bases and J gave up 13 bases; unmatched junction bases: 11. There are 13 residues in the CDR3. CDR3 sequence reads: CASRPTTGKGLFF. As DNA, the CDR3 is TGTGCCAGCAGACCCACGACAGGGAAAGGGCTGTTTTTT. Looking up the rest from reference TRBV3-1 and TRBJ2-2 gives the full variable domain: DTAVSQTPKYLVTQMGNDKSIKCEQNLGHDTMYWYKQDSKKFLKIMFSYNNKELIINETVPNRFSPKSPDKAHLNLHINSLELGDSAVYFCASRPTTGKGLFFGEGSRLTVL.

The rearrangement links TRBV2 to TRBJ2-7; D may correspond to TRBD1 or TRBD2 (7 bases each). Germline-derived CDR1 and CDR2 are SNHLY and FYNNEI. Trimming took 0 bases from V and 2 from J, leaving 17 bases between them. The CDR3 has 17 amino acids. The chain's CDR3 is CASSEAWGGQRPYEQYF. Written as DNA, the CDR3 is TGTGCCAGCAGTGAAGCGTGGGGGGGACAGAGACCCTACGAGCAGTACTTC.

V and J are TRBV5-1 and TRBJ2-1; D possibly matches TRBD1 or TRBD2 (6 bases each). Trimming removed 2 bases from V and 6 bases from J, with 18 bases in between. Germline CDR1 reads SGHRS; CDR2 reads YFSETQ. This CDR3 contains 16 residues. In nucleotides, the CDR3 is TGCGCCAGCAGCTTCTGGGGGGCGCGGAGCCCCAATGAGCAGTTCTTC. This encodes CASSFWGARSPNEQFF.

The rearrangement uses TRBV20-1 and TRBJ2-7, with 11 nucleotides matching TRBD1. The CDR3 extends over 15 amino acids. Looked up from germline, CDR1 is DFQATT and CDR2 is SNEGSKA (reference sequence). Losses at the gene ends were 3 bases for V and 2 bases for J; bases not matched to a gene: 6. CDR3 in DNA: TGCAGTGCTAGCCGGGGGACAGGGGGACCCTACGAGCAGTACTTC. Translated, it gives CSASRGTGGPYEQYF.

This clonotype has a handful of counts. V and J are TRBV29-1 and TRBJ1-2, with D tentatively TRBD1 (5 bases). V lost 1 base to trimming and J lost 0 bases, with 15 bases between them. CDR1 is SQVTM, CDR2 ANQGSEA, per germline. The CDR3 covers 16 residues. This CDR3 reads CSVEARLTETNYGYTF. The CDR3, as DNA: TGCAGCGTTGAAGCGAGACTGACAGAGACTAACTATGGCTACACCTTC. Filled out from reference TRBV29-1 and TRBJ1-2, the complete variable domain reads SAVISQKPSRDICQRGTSLTIQCQVDSQVTMMFWYRQQPGQSLTLIATANQGSEATYESGFVIDKFPISRPNLTFSTLTVSNMSPEDSSIYLCSVEARLTETNYGYTFGSGTRLTVV.

This clonotype appeared many times. The J gene is TRBJ2-5, the V gene TRBV7-9; D gene ambiguous. The CDR3 loop spans 12 amino acids. Germline V gene lookup returns CDR1 SEHNR and CDR2 FQNEAQ (reference sequence). Trimming took off 3 bases at V and 1 base at J, with 3 bases between the two ends. The CDR3 DNA sequence: TGTGCCAGCAGCTTGGCCCAAGAGACCCAGTACTTC. Protein sequence: CASSLAQETQYF.

This clonotype was counted a few times. This sequence joins TRBV24-1 and TRBJ2-3, with 11 bases that match TRBD2. Losses at the gene ends were 3 bases for V and 3 bases for J; bases not matched to a gene: 1. CDR1 and CDR2 from the germline V gene are KGHDR and SFDVKD. This CDR3 comprises 15 residues. The CDR3 here is CATSDPSGRTDTQYF. The DNA of the CDR3 is TGTGCCACCAGTGATCCTAGCGGGAGGACAGATACGCAGTATTTT.

The chain uses TRBV5-5 and TRBJ2-1; D remains ambiguous. V was trimmed by 4 bases and J by 8 bases, leaving 22 bases between them. This CDR3 has 16 residues. Germline assignment: CDR1 SGHKS and CDR2 YYEKEE (reference sequence). The CDR3 DNA sequence: TGTGCCAGCAGCCTAACTTTGGCCACCGTTATGGATGAGCAGTTCTTC. Translation: CASSLTLATVMDEQFF.

The chain carries TRBV12-3 or TRBV12-4 and TRBJ2-7, with 12 bases that match TRBD2. The CDR3 runs 15 residues. The V and J ends lost 6 bases and 3 bases, in that order; junction bases with no gene match: 6. This chain's CDR3 is CASSPSTSGGYEQYF. The CDR3 coding sequence is TGTGCCAGCAGCCCCTCGACTAGCGGGGGCTACGAGCAGTACTTC.

This clonotype has only a few counts. This chain joins TRBV5-1 and TRBJ1-2; the D gene is possibly TRBD1 (6 bases). Germline V CDR1 and CDR2: SGHRS, YFSETQ. Trimming removed 1 base at V and 0 bases at J, with 16 bases between. This CDR3 region has 17 residues. CDR3 amino acids: CASSLSGQRVTNYGYTF. CDR3 coding DNA: TGCGCCAGCAGCTTGTCCGGACAGAGAGTGACTAACTATGGCTACACCTTC.

This sequence joins TRBV6-5 and TRBJ1-1; the D is unclear. V was clipped by 6 bases and J by 2 bases, with 16 bases between them. The CDR3 covers 15 residues. CDR1 MNHEY and CDR2 SVGAGI come from the germline V gene. The CDR3 is CASRITGLLNTEAFF. CDR3 DNA sequence: TGTGCCAGCAGGATCACCGGCCTCCTTAACACTGAAGCTTTCTTT.

The chain couples TRBV19 to TRBJ2-7, with TRBD2 identical over 10 bases. This CDR3 has 15 residues. In germline, CDR1 is LNHDA, CDR2 SQIVND (reference sequence). V lost 6 bases to trimming and J lost 6 bases; unmatched junction nucleotides: 11. DNA for the CDR3: TGTGCCAGTAGAGGGGTCGGGACTAGCGACATCGAGCAGTACTTC. Encoded protein: CASRGVGTSDIEQYF.

In its sample, this clonotype was seen a few times. This chain uses TRBV24-1 with TRBJ1-2; D gene uncertain. This CDR3 is built from 13 residues. Between the trimmed V and J ends, which lost 2 bases and 8 bases, there was a span of 11 bases. Germline CDR1 is KGHDR and CDR2 is SFDVKD. CDR3 DNA: TGTGCCACCAGTGATTCCATTACAGAGGGCTACACCTTC. Translating gives CATSDSITEGYTF.

This clonotype was seen once. The J gene is TRBJ2-1, the V gene TRBV19; no clear D gene. V lost 5 bases and J 0 bases, leaving 11 bases between the germline ends. The germline CDR1 and CDR2 sequences are LNHDA and SQIVND (reference sequence). The CDR3 has 15 residues. CDR3 sequence: CASSFTQSSYNEQFF. CDR3 coding DNA: TGTGCCAGTAGTTTTACACAAAGCTCCTACAATGAGCAGTTCTTC.